The entry that follows covers one TCR beta chain sequence. Germline V CDR1 and CDR2: LNHDA, SQIVND (reference sequence). Trimming took 6 bases from V and 2 from J; bases not matched to a gene: 10. This CDR3 contains 16 residues. This sample is drawn from a study of T cell changes during pregnancy in multiple sclerosis. The method was immunoSEQ multiplex PCR; TCRdb's version includes in-frame clones alone and lacks a portion of them. The profile shows tens of thousands of clones, approximately 92% of them singletons. The genes are TRBV19 and TRBJ2-3; 8 bases match TRBD2. This receptor was identified in a female donor in good health, enrolled as a control in a pregnancy study. Source: peripheral blood, taken in the third trimester of pregnancy. For the CDR3, the DNA is TGTGCCAGTAGGGGGCGGGGGGCCTTAACCACAGATACGCAGTATTTT. Protein sequence: CASRGRGALTTDTQYF.